The rows below give T cell receptor beta chains drawn from one sample of a study of blood T cells in healthy people across ages. TCRdb re-derived calls from the 5' RACE reads in MiXCR, one entry per CDR3 protein. Counted here are approximately 680,000 distinct CDR3 sequences, 32% occurring once; the ten biggest clones make up less than 20%. The sequencing sample was made of blood. The receptors were gathered from a woman of 80 years or more in good health. The CDR3 runs from the conserved cysteine through the conserved F or W. A D gene is named only where the DNA matches it firmly. Where a row states a size, it is once, few, many or the class of an expanded clone; other rows omit it.

clone_size	j_call	d_call	v_call	cdr3_aa	cdr3_nt
.	TRBJ1-1	.	TRBV10-3	CAIRTTGNTEAFF	TGTGCCATCAGGACCACAGGGAACACTGAAGCTTTCTTT
.	TRBJ2-7	TRBD1	TRBV20-1	CSARLARGLNEQYF	TGCAGTGCTAGGTTGGCCAGGGGGCTTAACGAGCAGTACTTC
few	TRBJ2-3	TRBD2	TRBV6-4	CASSDYTSGGADTQYF	TGTGCCAGCAGTGACTATACTAGCGGGGGGGCAGATACGCAGTATTTT
many	TRBJ2-7	.	TRBV20-1	CSASLIGSLARNEQYF	TGCAGTGCTAGTTTAATCGGGAGTCTAGCGAGAAACGAGCAGTACTTC
many	TRBJ2-2	.	TRBV20-1	CSARSGWNTGELFF	TGCAGTGCTAGAAGCGGGTGGAACACCGGGGAGCTGTTTTTT
once	TRBJ1-2	.	TRBV7-9	CASSLGVSPGYTF	TGTGCCAGTAGCTTAGGCGTCAGTCCTGGCTACACCTTC
.	TRBJ2-1	TRBD1	TRBV20-1	CSAAGQGAAADYNEQFF	TGCAGTGCCGCTGGACAGGGGGCCGCCGCGGACTACAATGAGCAGTTCTTC
many	TRBJ2-5	.	TRBV4-1	CASSQDDRYQETQYF	TGCGCCAGCAGCCAAGACGACAGGTACCAAGAGACCCAGTACTTC
many	TRBJ2-1	TRBD2	TRBV7-2	CASSLRRGVPDEQFF	TGTGCCAGCAGCCTTCGGCGGGGGGTGCCGGATGAGCAGTTCTTC
many	TRBJ1-2	TRBD1	TRBV6-1	CASGHLSGTGGTGGYTF	TGTGCCAGCGGACATTTGTCCGGGACAGGGGGCACGGGTGGCTACACCTTC
.	TRBJ2-7	.	TRBV18	CASSPPAGGQYEQYF	TGTGCCAGCTCACCACCGGCCGGGGGTCAGTACGAGCAGTACTTC
.	TRBJ2-3	TRBD2	TRBV30	CAGEAGGDTQYF	TGTGCCGGGGAAGCGGGGGGGGATACGCAGTATTTT
once	TRBJ1-4	.	TRBV7-2	CASSLSGSGNEKLFF	TGTGCCAGCAGCTTATCGGGTAGCGGTAATGAAAAACTGTTTTTT
many	TRBJ2-1	TRBD2	TRBV6-6	CASSFEGGGLYNEQFF	TGTGCCAGCAGTTTTGAGGGCGGGGGGCTTTACAATGAGCAGTTCTTC
once	TRBJ2-1	.	TRBV20-1	CSAPRRRQPTEQFF	TGCAGTGCTCCAAGGAGGAGACAGCCCACTGAGCAGTTCTTC
few	TRBJ2-6	TRBD1	TRBV7-2	CASSLSGGASGANVLTF	TGTGCCAGCAGCCTTTCAGGGGGCGCGTCTGGGGCCAACGTCCTGACTTTC
.	TRBJ1-5	.	TRBV20-1	CSARSSGGNQPQHF	TGCAGTGCTAGAAGTTCCGGTGGTAATCAGCCCCAGCATTTT
many	TRBJ1-1	.	TRBV4-3	CASSQEAGVVTEAFF	TGCGCCAGCAGCCAAGAAGCGGGGGTGGTCACTGAAGCTTTCTTT
.	TRBJ1-2	.	TRBV29-1	CSVAPGFNYGYTF	TGCAGCGTTGCCCCAGGGTTTAACTATGGCTACACCTTC
few	TRBJ1-1	.	TRBV11-1	CASSPRAHRGDTEAFF	TGTGCCAGCAGCCCCAGGGCACATAGAGGGGACACTGAAGCTTTCTTT
few	TRBJ1-6	.	TRBV6-2/TRBV6-3	CAGSRPPLHF	TGTGCCGGCAGTCGGCCACCCCTCCACTTT
many	TRBJ2-5	.	TRBV24-1	CATSDYRVVRSQYF	TGTGCCACCAGTGACTACAGGGTCGTGCGGTCCCAGTACTTC
.	TRBJ1-1	.	TRBV27	CASWAAGMNTEAFF	TGTGCCAGTTGGGCCGCGGGTATGAACACTGAAGCTTTCTTT
few	TRBJ1-3	TRBD1	TRBV27	CASSPGQGKSWAGNTIYF	TGTGCCAGCAGCCCTGGACAGGGGAAATCGTGGGCTGGAAACACCATATATTTT
.	TRBJ2-3	.	TRBV20-1	CSARAATGTDTQYF	TGCAGTGCTAGAGCGGCGACCGGCACAGATACGCAGTATTTT
.	TRBJ1-6	.	TRBV18	CASSPVVQRDNSPLHF	TGTGCCAGCTCACCAGTCGTCCAGAGGGATAATTCACCCCTCCACTTT
few	TRBJ1-5	TRBD1	TRBV20-1	CSARELPTGNQPQHF	TGCAGTGCTAGAGAGTTACCGACAGGGAATCAGCCCCAGCATTTT
many	TRBJ2-7	.	TRBV19	CASTPGGTTSYEQYF	TGTGCCAGTACCCCAGGGGGGACAACTTCCTACGAGCAGTACTTC
many	TRBJ2-5	.	TRBV28	CASRFRDFRQETQYF	TGTGCCAGCCGATTCCGGGACTTTCGGCAAGAGACCCAGTACTTC
.	TRBJ2-5	TRBD2	TRBV20-1	CSAHIASSGRFGETQYF	TGCAGTGCTCACATCGCGTCTAGCGGGAGATTTGGAGAGACCCAGTACTTC
few	TRBJ2-2	TRBD1	TRBV5-1	CASSTRQGGTGELFF	TGCGCCAGCAGCACAAGACAGGGGGGCACCGGGGAGCTGTTTTTT
.	TRBJ2-5	.	TRBV7-2	CASSLARRNQETQYF	TGTGCCAGCAGCTTAGCTCGCAGGAACCAAGAGACCCAGTACTTC
.	TRBJ1-5	.	TRBV19	CASSMAEIDPQHF	TGTGCCAGTAGTATGGCAGAAATCGACCCCCAGCATTTT
once	TRBJ1-1	TRBD1	TRBV18	CASSTGGPNTEAFF	TGTGCCAGCTCAACAGGGGGCCCGAACACTGAAGCTTTCTTT
.	TRBJ2-5	.	TRBV9	CASSVSPPNEQYF	TGTGCCAGCAGCGTTTCCCCTCCCAATGAGCAGTACTTC
.	TRBJ2-3	TRBD2	TRBV20-1	CSAPAAGSTDTQYF	TGCAGTGCTCCTGCAGCGGGGAGCACAGATACGCAGTATTTT
.	TRBJ1-2	TRBD1	TRBV7-2	CASSLNQGAFYGYTF	TGTGCCAGCAGCTTAAACCAGGGGGCTTTCTATGGCTACACCTTC
many	TRBJ1-2	.	TRBV6-2/TRBV6-3	CASTEGARSYTF	TGTGCCAGCACCGAGGGTGCTCGGAGCTACACCTTC
.	TRBJ1-1	.	TRBV18	CASSTLRDTEAFF	TGTGCCAGCTCAACCCTACGGGACACTGAAGCTTTCTTT
few	TRBJ2-3	.	TRBV6-2/TRBV6-3	CASSYSSDAQYF	TGTGCCAGCAGTTACTCATCAGATGCGCAGTATTTT
many	TRBJ2-1	.	TRBV7-6	CASSSFAVKDEQFF	TGTGCCAGCAGCTCTTTCGCAGTTAAGGATGAGCAGTTCTTC
many	TRBJ2-1	TRBD1	TRBV5-5	CASSLRGQGRNNEQFF	TGTGCCAGCAGCTTGCGCGGACAGGGGAGAAACAATGAGCAGTTCTTC
many	TRBJ2-7	.	TRBV9	CASSDGTASYEQYF	TGTGCCAGCAGCGATGGGACGGCCTCCTACGAGCAGTACTTC
.	TRBJ2-2	.	TRBV5-1	CASSLSNAGELFF	TGCGCCAGCAGCTTGTCGAACGCCGGGGAGCTGTTTTTT
once	TRBJ1-1	TRBD1	TRBV12-3/TRBV12-4	CASSFPGQGSTEAFF	TGTGCCAGCAGTTTTCCGGGACAGGGGAGCACTGAAGCTTTCTTT
few	TRBJ1-4	.	TRBV5-4	CASSAGGIEKLFF	TGTGCCAGCAGCGCCGGAGGGATCGAAAAACTGTTTTTT
many	TRBJ2-1	.	TRBV7-9	CASSGPGLEGAPYNEQFF	TGTGCCAGCAGCGGACCGGGACTCGAGGGAGCCCCCTACAATGAGCAGTTCTTC
many	TRBJ2-1	.	TRBV12-3/TRBV12-4	CASSQRMIGTSFNEQFF	TGTGCCAGCAGTCAACGTATGATCGGGACTTCTTTCAATGAGCAGTTCTTC
few	TRBJ1-5	.	TRBV12-3/TRBV12-4	CASSSGRNYNQPQHF	TGTGCCAGCAGTTCAGGGAGGAACTACAATCAGCCCCAGCATTTT
few	TRBJ2-5	.	TRBV20-1	CSATLGRAQETQYF	TGCAGTGCGACCCTGGGGCGAGCTCAAGAGACCCAGTACTTC